The clone carrying this T cell receptor beta chain occurred many times. The antigen is unknown. The record originates from a study of T-cell reconstitution after alpha-beta-depleted transplantation in children. Overall study results and limits: Some patients owed their high day-60 TCRbeta diversity to surviving recipient T cells and thymic progenitors.

CDR3 length: 12 amino acids. Trimming took 4 bases from V and 5 from J, leaving 11 bases between them. Germline values: CDR1 DFQATT, CDR2 SNEGSKA (reference sequence). A TCRbeta library incorporating unique molecular identifiers was prepared. TCRdb re-derived calls from the PCR reads in MiXCR, one entry per CDR3 protein. The table lists approximately 630,000 distinct CDR3 sequences, around 14% of them singletons. This chain uses TRBV20-1 with TRBJ2-5, with a possible D match to TRBD2 (5 bases). This material consisted of PBMCs, taken before TCRalphabeta/CD19-depleted stem cell transplant. The source is a girl aged 2 to 9 with congenital amegakaryocytic thrombocytopenia, due to receive a stem cell transplant. Here the CDR3 reads CSAKGTRETQYF. Written as DNA, the CDR3 is TGCAGTGCTAAAGGAACTAGGGAGACCCAGTACTTC.